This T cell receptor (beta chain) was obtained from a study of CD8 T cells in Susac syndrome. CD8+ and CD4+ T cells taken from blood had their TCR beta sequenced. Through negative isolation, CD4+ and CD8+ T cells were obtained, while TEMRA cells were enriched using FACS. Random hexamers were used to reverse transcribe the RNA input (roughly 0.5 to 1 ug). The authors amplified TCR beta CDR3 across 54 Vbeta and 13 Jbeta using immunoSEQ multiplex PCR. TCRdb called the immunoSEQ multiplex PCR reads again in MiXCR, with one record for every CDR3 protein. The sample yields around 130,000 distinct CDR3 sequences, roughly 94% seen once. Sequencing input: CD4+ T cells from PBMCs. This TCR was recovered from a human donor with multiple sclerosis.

CDR3 sequence (DNA): TGCGCCAGCAGCCCAAACCAGGTTCTGAACACCATATATTTT. Translated: CASSPNQVLNTIYF. The chain carries TRBV4-3 and TRBJ1-3; no definite D call. The germline CDR1 and CDR2 sequences are LGHNA and YSLEER. There are 14 residues in the CDR3. The germline V and J ends were trimmed by 4 bases and 7 bases, with 14 bases remaining between them.